What follows are 12 T cell receptor beta chains derived from one specimen sequenced in a study of technical replicates of blood from several donors. Assay used: immunoSEQ multiplex PCR; TCRdb lists only in-frame clones, some missing. The sample gives fewer than 100,000 clones, 80% to 95% of which show up once; around 0.27% is in the top ten. What was sequenced was T cells isolated from PBMCs. The source is a human donor in good health.

The chain is built from TRBV4-2 and TRBJ1-1; 7 nucleotides agree with TRBD1. Losses at the gene ends were 0 bases for V and 4 bases for J; bases not matched to a gene: 5. This CDR3 comprises 15 residues. In germline, CDR1 is LGHNA, CDR2 YNFKEQ. CDR3 sequence reads: CASSQERGRGTEAFF. CDR3 DNA sequence: TGTGCCAGCAGCCAAGAGAGGGGGCGGGGCACTGAAGCTTTCTTT.

This clone came up a few times. The V call is TRBV2, the J call TRBJ1-5; tentatively, D is TRBD1 (5 bases). Trimming took 4 bases from V and 4 from J, leaving 8 bases between them. The CDR3 loop spans 13 amino acids. In germline, CDR1 is SNHLY, CDR2 FYNNEI. The CDR3 spells CASSGGENQPQHF. The CDR3, as DNA: TGTGCCAGCAGTGGGGGGGAGAATCAGCCCCAGCATTTT.

CDR3 nucleotides: TGTGCCAGCAGCTTGGACAGGACTAACTTTCAGCCCCAGCATTTT. This gives the protein CASSLDRTNFQPQHF. J is TRBJ1-5 and V is TRBV5-8; a weak D match, TRBD1 (5 bases). Per germline, CDR1 SGHTS and CDR2 YDEGEE. The CDR3 is 15 residues long. Between the trimmed V and J ends, which lost 0 bases and 6 bases, there was a span of 13 bases. The whole variable domain, remainder taken from reference TRBV5-8 and TRBJ1-5, is EAGVTQSPTHLIKTRGQQATLRCSPISGHTSVYWYQQALGLGLQFLLWYDEGEERNRGNFPPRFSGRQFPNYSSELNVNALELEDSALYLCASSLDRTNFQPQHFGDGTRLSIL.

The CDR3 region has the DNA TGTGCCAGCAGGACTAGCGGGAACACAGATACGCAGTATTTT. It encodes CASRTSGNTDTQYF. The chain carries TRBV27 and TRBJ2-3, with 11 bases matching TRBD2. This CDR3 region has 14 residues. V was clipped by 6 bases and J by 2 bases; unmatched bases: 1. Germline V gene data show CDR1 as MNHEY and CDR2 as SMNVEV (reference sequence).

The genes are TRBV19 and TRBJ2-7; 10 positions match TRBD1. The CDR3 is 14 residues long. The V gene end was trimmed by 6 bases and the J gene end by 2 bases; junction bases not matched to a gene: 4. The germline V gene has CDR1 LNHDA and CDR2 SQIVND (reference sequence). The CDR3 DNA sequence: TGTGCCAGTAGCGTGGGACAGGGGACCTACGAGCAGTACTTC. This translates into CASSVGQGTYEQYF.

This clone occurred once. The chain employs TRBV15 and TRBJ1-4, with D maybe TRBD1 (5 bases). V was pared by 8 bases and J by 6 bases, with 13 bases between. There are 13 residues in the CDR3. The germline gives CDR1 LNHNV, CDR2 YYDKDF (reference sequence). Here the CDR3 reads CATGRGAYEKLFF. The CDR3 bases are TGTGCCACCGGAAGAGGGGCTTATGAAAAACTGTTTTTT.

This clone was observed a single time. The chain links TRBV30 to TRBJ1-3, with no clear D. In germline, CDR1 is GTSNPN, CDR2 SVGIG (reference sequence). The V end lost 5 bases, the J end lost 4 bases, and 12 bases lay between the germline ends. The CDR3 runs 13 residues. In DNA, the CDR3 is TGTGCCTGGTCGTCCGGAGGGGGAAACACCATATATTTT. As protein: CAWSSGGGNTIYF.

This clone appeared a few times. The rearrangement links TRBV4-2 to TRBJ1-5; a possible D gene is TRBD1 (5 bases). Germline V gene sequence: CDR1 LGHNA, CDR2 YNFKEQ. V lost 0 bases, J lost 0 bases, and 12 bases lay in between. The CDR3 is made up of 17 amino acids. CDR3 residues: CASSQEMGGYSNQPQHF. The CDR3 DNA reads TGTGCCAGCAGCCAAGAAATGGGGGGGTATAGCAATCAGCCCCAGCATTTT.

This sequence joins TRBV14 and TRBJ2-2; a possible D gene is TRBD1 (5 bases). Trimming took off 9 bases at V and 7 bases at J, with 18 bases between the two ends. CDR1 and CDR2 from the germline V gene are SGHDN and FVKESK. This CDR3 is 14 amino acids long. CDR3 in amino acids: CARIGVRVRGELFF. As DNA, the CDR3 is TGTGCCAGAATAGGGGTACGAGTGCGCGGGGAGCTGTTTTTT.

In DNA form, the CDR3 reads TGTGCCAGCAGTGGGGGCCGTTATAATTCACCCCTCCACTTT. This gives the protein CASSGGRYNSPLHF. V is TRBV2 and J is TRBJ1-6, with a weak D call TRBD1 (5 bases). This CDR3 has 14 amino acids. Germline V gene data show CDR1 as SNHLY and CDR2 as FYNNEI. Trimming pared 4 bases from V and 4 bases from J, leaving 8 bases between.

The gene calls are TRBV6-1 and TRBJ2-7; possibly TRBD2 for D (6 bases). Germline V gene data show CDR1 as MNHNS and CDR2 as SASEGT. V was pared by 4 bases and J by 4 bases, with 14 bases between. The CDR3 runs to 14 residues. The CDR3 protein is CASSGRWGVYEQYF. The DNA of the CDR3 is TGTGCCAGCAGTGGACGGTGGGGGGTTTACGAGCAGTACTTC.

The chain is built from TRBV28 and TRBJ2-7, with D possibly matching TRBD2 (7 bases). The CDR3 has 16 amino acids. V lost 3 bases and J 4 bases, leaving 19 bases between the germline ends. Looked up from germline, CDR1 is MDHEN and CDR2 is SYDVKM. The CDR3 loop reads CASSFHFRGADYEQYF. CDR3 in DNA: TGTGCCAGCAGTTTCCACTTCCGGGGGGCCGATTACGAGCAGTACTTC.